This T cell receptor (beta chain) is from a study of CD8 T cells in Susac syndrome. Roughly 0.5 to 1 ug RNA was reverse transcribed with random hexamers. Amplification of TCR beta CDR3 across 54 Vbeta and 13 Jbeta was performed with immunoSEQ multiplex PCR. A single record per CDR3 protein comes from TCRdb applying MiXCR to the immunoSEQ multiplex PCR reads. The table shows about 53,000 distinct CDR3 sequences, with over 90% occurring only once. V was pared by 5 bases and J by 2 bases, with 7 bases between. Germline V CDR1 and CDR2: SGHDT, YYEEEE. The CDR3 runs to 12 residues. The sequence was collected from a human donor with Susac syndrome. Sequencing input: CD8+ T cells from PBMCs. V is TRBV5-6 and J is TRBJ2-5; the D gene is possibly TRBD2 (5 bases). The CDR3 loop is CASRDWQETQYF. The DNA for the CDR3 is TGTGCCAGCAGGGACTGGCAAGAGACCCAGTACTTC.